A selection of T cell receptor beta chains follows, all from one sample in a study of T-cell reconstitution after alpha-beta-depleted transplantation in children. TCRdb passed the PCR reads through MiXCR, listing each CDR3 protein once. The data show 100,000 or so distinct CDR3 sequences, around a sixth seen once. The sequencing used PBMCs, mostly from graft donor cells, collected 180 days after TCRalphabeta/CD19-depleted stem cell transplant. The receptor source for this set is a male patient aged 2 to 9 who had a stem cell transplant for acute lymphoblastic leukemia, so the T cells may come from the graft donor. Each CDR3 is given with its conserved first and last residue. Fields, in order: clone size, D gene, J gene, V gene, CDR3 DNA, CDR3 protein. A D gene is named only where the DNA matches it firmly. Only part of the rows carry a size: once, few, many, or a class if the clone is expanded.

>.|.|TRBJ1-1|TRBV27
TGTGCCAGCAGTTTAGGTGGGCTTCCCTCGGAGGCTTTCTTT
CASSLGGLPSEAFF
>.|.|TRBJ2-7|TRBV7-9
TGTGCCAGCAGCAACCAGGGATACGAGCAGTACTTC
CASSNQGYEQYF
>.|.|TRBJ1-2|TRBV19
TGTGCCAGTAGTCTTCAGGGTGAGGATGGCTACACCTTC
CASSLQGEDGYTF
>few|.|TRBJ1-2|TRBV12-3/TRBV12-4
TGTGCCAGCAGTCCTCGTCCCTTTGGAAACCATGGCTACACCTTC
CASSPRPFGNHGYTF
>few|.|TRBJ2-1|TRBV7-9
TGTGCCAGCAACCCGGAGGGCTCGTACAATGAGCAGTTCTTC
CASNPEGSYNEQFF
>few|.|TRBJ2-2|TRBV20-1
TGCAGTGCTAGAGGAGCAGTAGGTTACACCGGGGAGCTGTTTTTT
CSARGAVGYTGELFF
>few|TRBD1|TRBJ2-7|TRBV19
TGTGCCAGTAGCACACAGGGGGCGGGTTACGAGCAGTACTTC
CASSTQGAGYEQYF
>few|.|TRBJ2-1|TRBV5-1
TGCGCCAGCAGCTTGGAGGGGGAGCCAACTACGGGCAATGAGCAGTTCTTC
CASSLEGEPTTGNEQFF
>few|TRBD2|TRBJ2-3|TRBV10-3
TGTGCCATCATCCTGACGATAGCGGGGAGGGCAGATACGCAGTATTTT
CAIILTIAGRADTQYF
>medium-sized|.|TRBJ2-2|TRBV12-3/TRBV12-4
TGTGCCAGCAGTTTAGGGGTCACCGGGGAGCTGTTTTTT
CASSLGVTGELFF
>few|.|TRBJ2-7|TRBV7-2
TGTGCCAGCAGCCCGCCGCGTCACGAGCAGTACTTC
CASSPPRHEQYF
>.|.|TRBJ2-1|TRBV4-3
TGCGCCAGCAGCCAGGCTAGGGGGGGCCCCTACAATGAGCAGTTCTTC
CASSQARGGPYNEQFF
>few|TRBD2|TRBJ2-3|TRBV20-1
TGCAGTGCTCGGCGGGGGTCCACAGATACGCAGTATTTT
CSARRGSTDTQYF
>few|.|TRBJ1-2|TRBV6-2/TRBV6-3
TGTGCCAGCACCTCTCAGGGCCGCGACTATGGCTACACCTTC
CASTSQGRDYGYTF
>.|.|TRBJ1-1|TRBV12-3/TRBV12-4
TGTGCCAGCAGTTTAGTGGGGGGGGGGCTAAGGAACACTGAAGCTTTCTTT
CASSLVGGGLRNTEAFF
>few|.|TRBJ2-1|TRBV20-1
TGCAGTGCCCAACCCGGGACTTACTACAATGAGCAGTTCTTC
CSAQPGTYYNEQFF
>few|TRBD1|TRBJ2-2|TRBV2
TGTGCCACACAGTCGACAGGGGGATTGGCCGGGGAGCTGTTTTTT
CATQSTGGLAGELFF
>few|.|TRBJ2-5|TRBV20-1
TGCAGTGCGGTCGGGGGTAAGACCCAGTACTTC
CSAVGGKTQYF
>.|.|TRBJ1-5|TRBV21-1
TGTGCCAGCAGCAAATTGGGGACAGGGGCGCCATATAGCAATCAGCCCCAGCATTTT
CASSKLGTGAPYSNQPQHF
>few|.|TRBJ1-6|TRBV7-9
TGTGCCAGCAGCTTAGGCAGAGGGGGTTATTCACCCCTCCACTTT
CASSLGRGGYSPLHF
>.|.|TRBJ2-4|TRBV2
TGTGCCAGCATGGCCAGGGGTAATCTAGCCAAAAACATTCAGTACTTC
CASMARGNLAKNIQYF
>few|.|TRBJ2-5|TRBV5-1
TGCGCCAGCAGCGTCGGGACGGCCTTGGAGACCCAGTACTTC
CASSVGTALETQYF
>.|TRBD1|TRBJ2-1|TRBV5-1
TGCGCCAGCAGCTTGGCCCAGACAGGGTCTGAAGTACTACAAGCATACAATGAGCAGTTCTTC
CASSLAQTGSEVLQAYNEQFF